This T cell receptor (beta chain) originates from a study of CD8 T cells in ankylosing spondylitis. Whole-study findings and limits: The clones that were linked to disease were reported to be significantly enriched in matched synovial fluid samples from ankylosing spondylitis patients. Prior literature has documented some motif variants in synovial fluid and blood from reactive arthritis. CD8+ disease-linked clones were present at relatively low frequencies in blood.

CDR1 is SGHDT, CDR2 YYEEEE, per germline. Trimming took off 0 bases at V and 2 bases at J, with 10 bases between the two ends. CDR3 length equals 15 residues. Libraries of TCR beta came from quantitative 5'-RACE with molecular barcodes. MiXCR, run by TCRdb on the 5' RACE reads, gives a single entry per CDR3 protein. The sample records some 39,000 distinct CDR3 sequences, roughly 11% being singletons. On this clonotype itself: Its target is unknown.

This TCR came from a male donor with ankylosing spondylitis. Sequenced input: synovial fluid, either unsorted or a sorted T cell fraction (not recorded which). The genes are TRBV5-6 and TRBJ2-3; perhaps TRBD2 as D (6 bases). The CDR3 DNA is TGTGCCAGCAGCTTGGGAGGAGGGACCACAGATACGCAGTATTTT. This codes for CASSLGGGTTDTQYF.